These T cell receptor beta chains were read from a single sample in a study of glioma-infiltrating T cells. A single record per CDR3 protein comes from TCRdb applying MiXCR to the multiplex PCR reads. Here the sample spans about 180,000 distinct CDR3 sequences, approximately 40% being singletons. The material sequenced was glioma tissue, nonneoplastic brain tissue, or PBMCs (not recorded which). The receptors here all came from a human donor with low-grade glioma or glioblastoma, undergoing nonglioma brain surgery, or in good health (not recorded which). The CDR3 runs from the conserved cysteine through the conserved F or W. The order of the fields is CDR3 protein, CDR3 DNA, V gene, J gene, CDR3 length, D gene, clone size. A D gene is named only where the DNA matches it firmly. Not all rows give a size; the values are once, few, many and, for expanded clones, a class.

CDR3aa: CASISQVGGQPQHF
CDR3nt: TGTGCCAGCATCTCGCAGGTGGGCGGTCAGCCCCAGCATTTT
v_gene: TRBV7-2
j_gene: TRBJ1-5
len: 14
d_gene: .
abundance: once

CDR3aa: CASSESFGGEASNQPQHF
CDR3nt: TGTGCCAGCAGTGAAAGCTTCGGGGGGGAAGCGAGCAATCAGCCCCAGCATTTT
v_gene: TRBV6-1
j_gene: TRBJ1-5
len: 18
d_gene: .
abundance: many

CDR3aa: CSSTPTRGGDQYF
CDR3nt: TGCAGTTCCACCCCCACGCGTGGGGGCGACCAGTACTTC
v_gene: TRBV20-1
j_gene: TRBJ2-7
len: 13
d_gene: .
abundance: .

CDR3aa: CASNRASTDTQYF
CDR3nt: TGTGCCAGCAACCGGGCAAGCACAGATACGCAGTATTTT
v_gene: TRBV6-1
j_gene: TRBJ2-3
len: 13
d_gene: .
abundance: many

CDR3aa: CATSRRDAKENQYF
CDR3nt: TGTGCCACCAGCAGACGGGACGCTAAAGAGAACCAGTACTTC
v_gene: TRBV15
j_gene: TRBJ2-5
len: 14
d_gene: .
abundance: .

CDR3aa: CESSRGWTQETQYF
CDR3nt: TGTGAAAGCAGTCGAGGTTGGACCCAAGAGACCCAGTACTTC
v_gene: TRBV6-6
j_gene: TRBJ2-5
len: 14
d_gene: .
abundance: .

CDR3aa: CASSPDRVMPYEQYF
CDR3nt: TGTGCCAGCAGTCCCGACAGGGTTATGCCCTACGAGCAGTACTTC
v_gene: TRBV28
j_gene: TRBJ2-7
len: 15
d_gene: TRBD1
abundance: many

CDR3aa: CASTLAGGANTEAFF
CDR3nt: TGTGCCAGCACCCTTGCCGGCGGAGCGAACACTGAAGCTTTCTTT
v_gene: TRBV28
j_gene: TRBJ1-1
len: 15
d_gene: .
abundance: many

CDR3aa: CASSLTTGVGDTQYF
CDR3nt: TGTGCCAGCAGCTTAACGACAGGGGTGGGAGATACGCAGTATTTT
v_gene: TRBV13
j_gene: TRBJ2-3
len: 15
d_gene: TRBD1
abundance: .

CDR3aa: CASRVICLHEQYF
CDR3nt: TGTGCCAGCCGGGTTATTTGTCTCCACGAGCAGTACTTC
v_gene: TRBV27
j_gene: TRBJ2-7
len: 13
d_gene: .
abundance: .